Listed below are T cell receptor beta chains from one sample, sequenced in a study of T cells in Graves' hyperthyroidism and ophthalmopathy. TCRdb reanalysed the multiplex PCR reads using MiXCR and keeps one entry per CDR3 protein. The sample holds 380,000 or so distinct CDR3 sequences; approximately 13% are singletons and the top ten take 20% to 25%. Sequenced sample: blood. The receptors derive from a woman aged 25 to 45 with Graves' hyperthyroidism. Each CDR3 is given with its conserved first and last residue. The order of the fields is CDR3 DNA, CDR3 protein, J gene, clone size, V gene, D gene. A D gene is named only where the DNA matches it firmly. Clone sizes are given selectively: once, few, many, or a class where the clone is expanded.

TGCAGTGCTACACCCCTTAGCGGACAAGAGACCCAGTACTTC CSATPLSGQETQYF TRBJ2-5 many TRBV20-1 NA
TGTGCCAGCAGCTACGCCGGGACTAGCGGAAACCAGTTCTTC CASSYAGTSGNQFF TRBJ2-1 NA TRBV13 TRBD2
TGTGCCAGCAGTTCGAGCGGGAAAGGGGATGAGCAGTTCTTC CASSSSGKGDEQFF TRBJ2-1 few TRBV6-2/TRBV6-3 TRBD2
TGTGCCAGCAGTGAGAAGGACAGGGACGCATACGAGCAGTACTTC CASSEKDRDAYEQYF TRBJ2-7 many TRBV2 TRBD1
TGTGCCAGCAGTCCAATTGCTAGCGGGAGTGGGGATACGCAGTATTTT CASSPIASGSGDTQYF TRBJ2-3 few TRBV4-2 TRBD2
TGTGCCAGCAGTTTATCCCTCCCACAGCCCCAAGAGACCCAGTACTTC CASSLSLPQPQETQYF TRBJ2-5 many TRBV27 NA
TGTGCCAGCAGCCAAGACCCCGCGGGAGCCGGGGATACGCAGTATTTT CASSQDPAGAGDTQYF TRBJ2-3 many TRBV3-1 TRBD2
TGTGCCAGCAGCGTAGAGGGGGGACGAGCCCAATACGAGCAGTACTTC CASSVEGGRAQYEQYF TRBJ2-7 many TRBV9 NA
TGTGCCAGCACACGCCGTGCGGGAGGATCCTACAATGAGCAGTTCTTC CASTRRAGGSYNEQFF TRBJ2-1 many TRBV12-3/TRBV12-4 TRBD2
TGTGCCAGTAGTATCGACAGGGCTCTCTATGGCTACACCTTC CASSIDRALYGYTF TRBJ1-2 many TRBV19 TRBD1
TGTGCCAGCAGTCCCTACTTGGGGGGGTCACCCCTCCACTTT CASSPYLGGSPLHF TRBJ1-6 NA TRBV3-1 NA
TGTGCCAGCAGCTTCCCTAACACTGAAGCTTTCTTT CASSFPNTEAFF TRBJ1-1 NA TRBV7-8 NA
TGTGCCATCAGTGAGTGGCCGGATGAGCAGTTCTTC CAISEWPDEQFF TRBJ2-1 many TRBV10-3 NA
TGCAGTGCTAGAGCGGGGGGAGGGGGCTACAATGAGCAGTTCTTC CSARAGGGGYNEQFF TRBJ2-1 NA TRBV20-1 NA
TGTGCCAGCTCTCCGTACCAAGAGCCCCAGTACTTC CASSPYQEPQYF TRBJ2-5 NA TRBV18 NA
TGTGCCAGCAGTTTGGGGCATACGCAGTATTTT CASSLGHTQYF TRBJ2-3 many TRBV28 NA
TGCGCCAGCAGCCAAGCCCCTGGACTAGCGGGAGTAAGTGAGCAGTTCTTC CASSQAPGLAGVSEQFF TRBJ2-1 NA TRBV4-1 TRBD2
TGTGCCAGCAGCCGATTGAGGGGCCGGGGGACTGAAGCTTTCTTT CASSRLRGRGTEAFF TRBJ1-1 NA TRBV7-2 NA